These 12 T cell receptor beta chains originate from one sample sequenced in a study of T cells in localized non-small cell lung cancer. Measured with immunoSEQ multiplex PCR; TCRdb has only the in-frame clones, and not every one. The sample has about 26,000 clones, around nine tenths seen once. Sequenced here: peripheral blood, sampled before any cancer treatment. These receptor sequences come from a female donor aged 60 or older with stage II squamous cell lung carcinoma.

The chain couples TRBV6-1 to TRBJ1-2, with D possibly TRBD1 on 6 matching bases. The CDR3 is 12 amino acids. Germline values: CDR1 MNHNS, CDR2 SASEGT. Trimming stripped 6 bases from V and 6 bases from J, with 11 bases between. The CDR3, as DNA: TGTGCCAGCAGCGTCTACAGGGATGGCTACACCTTC. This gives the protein CASSVYRDGYTF.

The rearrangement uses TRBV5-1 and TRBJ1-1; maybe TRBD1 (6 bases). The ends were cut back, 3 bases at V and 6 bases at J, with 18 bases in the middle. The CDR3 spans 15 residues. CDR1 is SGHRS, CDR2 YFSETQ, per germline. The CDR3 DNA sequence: TGCGCCAGCAGCTGGGGGCCAGGGAGGGTGCCTGAAGCTTTCTTT. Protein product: CASSWGPGRVPEAFF.

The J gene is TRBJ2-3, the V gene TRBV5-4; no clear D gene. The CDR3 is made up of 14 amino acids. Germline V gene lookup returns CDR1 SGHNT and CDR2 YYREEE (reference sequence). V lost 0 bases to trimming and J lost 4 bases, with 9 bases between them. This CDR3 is CASSLVSNPDTQYF. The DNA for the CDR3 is TGTGCCAGCAGCTTGGTTAGTAATCCAGATACGCAGTATTTT.

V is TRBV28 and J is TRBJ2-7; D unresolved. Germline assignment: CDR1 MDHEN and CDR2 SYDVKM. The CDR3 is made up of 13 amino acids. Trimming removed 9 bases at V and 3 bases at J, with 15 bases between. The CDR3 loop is CASRPGRHYEQYF. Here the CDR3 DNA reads TGTGCCAGTAGACCTGGACGCCACTACGAGCAGTACTTC. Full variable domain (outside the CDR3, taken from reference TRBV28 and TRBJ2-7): DVKVTQSSRYLVKRTGEKVFLECVQDMDHENMFWYRQDPGLGLRLIYFSYDVKMKEKGDIPEGYSVSREKKERFSLILESASTNQTSMYLCASRPGRHYEQYFGPGTRLTVT.

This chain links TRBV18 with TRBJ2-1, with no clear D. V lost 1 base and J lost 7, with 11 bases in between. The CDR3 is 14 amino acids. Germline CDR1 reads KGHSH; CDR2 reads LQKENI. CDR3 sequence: CASSPQPQANEQFF. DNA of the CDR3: TGTGCCAGCTCACCACAGCCTCAAGCAAATGAGCAGTTCTTC.

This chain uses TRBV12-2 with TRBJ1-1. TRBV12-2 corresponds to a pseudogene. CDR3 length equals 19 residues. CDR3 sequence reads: CASRLSSGTGPAVNTEAFF. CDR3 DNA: TGTGCAAGTCGCTTAAGTTCCGGGACGGGTCCGGCGGTGAACACTGAAGCTTTCTTT.

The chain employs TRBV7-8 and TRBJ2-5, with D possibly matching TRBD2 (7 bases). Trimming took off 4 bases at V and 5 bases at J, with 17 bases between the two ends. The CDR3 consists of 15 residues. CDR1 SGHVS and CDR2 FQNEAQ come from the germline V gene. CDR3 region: CASSSERGGRETQYF. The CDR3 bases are TGTGCCAGCAGCTCAGAGAGGGGGGGCAGGGAGACCCAGTACTTC.

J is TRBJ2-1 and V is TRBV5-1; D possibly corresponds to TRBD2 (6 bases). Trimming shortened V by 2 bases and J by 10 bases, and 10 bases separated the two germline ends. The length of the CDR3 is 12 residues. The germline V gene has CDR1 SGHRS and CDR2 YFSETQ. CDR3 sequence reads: CASSLGGDEQFF. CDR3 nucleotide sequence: TGCGCCAGCAGCTTAGGCGGGGACGAGCAGTTCTTC.

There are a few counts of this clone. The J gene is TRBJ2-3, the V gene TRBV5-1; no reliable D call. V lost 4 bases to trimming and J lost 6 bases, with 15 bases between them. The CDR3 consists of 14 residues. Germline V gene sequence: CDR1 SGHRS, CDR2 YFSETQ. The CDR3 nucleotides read TGCGCCAGCAGCCAAGGCCTGGTTGTGGATACGCAGTATTTT. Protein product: CASSQGLVVDTQYF.

CDR3 region: CASSPPRDGSEAFF. CDR3 bases: TGTGCCAGCTCACCACCCCGGGACGGGTCGGAAGCTTTCTTT. The chain uses TRBV18 and TRBJ1-1; D perhaps matches TRBD1 (5 bases). The V end was cut by 0 bases, the J end by 8 bases, with 13 bases between. The length of the CDR3 is 14 residues. Germline CDR1 and CDR2: KGHSH and LQKENI.

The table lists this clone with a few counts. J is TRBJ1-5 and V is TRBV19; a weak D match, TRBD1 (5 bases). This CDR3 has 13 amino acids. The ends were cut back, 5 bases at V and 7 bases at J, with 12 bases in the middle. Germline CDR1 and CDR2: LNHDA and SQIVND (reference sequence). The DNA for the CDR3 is TGTGCCAGTAGTCCACAGGCTAAACAGCCCCAGCATTTT. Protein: CASSPQAKQPQHF.

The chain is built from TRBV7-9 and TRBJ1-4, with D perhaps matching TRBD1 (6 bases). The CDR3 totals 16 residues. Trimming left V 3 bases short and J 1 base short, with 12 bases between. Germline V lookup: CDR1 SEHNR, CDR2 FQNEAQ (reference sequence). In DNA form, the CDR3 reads TGTGCCAGCAGCTTGGGCCGGGGACAAACTAATGAAAAACTGTTTTTT. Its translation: CASSLGRGQTNEKLFF.